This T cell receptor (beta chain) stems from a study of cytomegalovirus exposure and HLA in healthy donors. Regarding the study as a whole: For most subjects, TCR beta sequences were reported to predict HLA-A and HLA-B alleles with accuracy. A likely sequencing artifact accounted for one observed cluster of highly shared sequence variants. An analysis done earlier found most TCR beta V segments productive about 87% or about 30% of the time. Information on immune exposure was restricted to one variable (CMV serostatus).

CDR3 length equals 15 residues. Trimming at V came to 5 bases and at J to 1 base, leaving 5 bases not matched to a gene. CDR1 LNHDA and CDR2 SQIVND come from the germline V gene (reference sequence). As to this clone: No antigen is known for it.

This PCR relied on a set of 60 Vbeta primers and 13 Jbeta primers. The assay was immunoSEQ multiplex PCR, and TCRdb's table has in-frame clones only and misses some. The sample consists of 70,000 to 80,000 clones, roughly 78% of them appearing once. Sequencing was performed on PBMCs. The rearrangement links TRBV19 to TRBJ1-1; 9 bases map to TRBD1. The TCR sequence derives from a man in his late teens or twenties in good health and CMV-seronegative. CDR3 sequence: CASSGSGQGNTEAFF. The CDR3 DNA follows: TGTGCCAGTAGTGGATCGGGACAGGGGAACACTGAAGCTTTCTTT. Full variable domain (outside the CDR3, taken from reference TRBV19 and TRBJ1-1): DGGITQSPKYLFRKEGQNVTLSCEQNLNHDAMYWYRQDPGQGLRLIYYSQIVNDFQKGDIAEGYSVSREKKESFPLTVTSAQKNPTAFYLCASSGSGQGNTEAFFGQGTRLTVV.